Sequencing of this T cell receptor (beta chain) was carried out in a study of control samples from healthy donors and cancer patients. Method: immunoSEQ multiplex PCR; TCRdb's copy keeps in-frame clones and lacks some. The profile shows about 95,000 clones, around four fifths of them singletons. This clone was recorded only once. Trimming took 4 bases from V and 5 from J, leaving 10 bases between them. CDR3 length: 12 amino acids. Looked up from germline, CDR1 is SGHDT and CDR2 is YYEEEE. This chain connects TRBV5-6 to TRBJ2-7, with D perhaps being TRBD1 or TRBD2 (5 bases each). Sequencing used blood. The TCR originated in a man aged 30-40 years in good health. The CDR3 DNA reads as TGTGCCAGCAGCCCGGGACGGCACGAGCAGTACTTC. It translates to CASSPGRHEQYF.